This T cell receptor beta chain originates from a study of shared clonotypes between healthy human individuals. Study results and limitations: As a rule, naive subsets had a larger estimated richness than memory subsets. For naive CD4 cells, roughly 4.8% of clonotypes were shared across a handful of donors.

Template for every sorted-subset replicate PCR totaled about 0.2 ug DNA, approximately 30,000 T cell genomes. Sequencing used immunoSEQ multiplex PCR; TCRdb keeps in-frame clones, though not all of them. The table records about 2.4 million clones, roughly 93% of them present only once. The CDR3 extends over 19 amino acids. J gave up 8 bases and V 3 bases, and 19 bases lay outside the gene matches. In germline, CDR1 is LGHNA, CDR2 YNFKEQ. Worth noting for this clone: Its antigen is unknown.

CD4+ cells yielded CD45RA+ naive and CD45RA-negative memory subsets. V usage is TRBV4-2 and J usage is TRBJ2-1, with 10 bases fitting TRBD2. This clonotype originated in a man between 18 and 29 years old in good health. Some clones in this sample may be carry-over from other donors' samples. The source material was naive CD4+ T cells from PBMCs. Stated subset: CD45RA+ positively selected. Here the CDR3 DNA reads TGTGCCAGCAGCCAGCAACTTGCCTCAGGGACTAGCGTCCGGGATGAGCAGTTCTTC. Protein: CASSQQLASGTSVRDEQFF.